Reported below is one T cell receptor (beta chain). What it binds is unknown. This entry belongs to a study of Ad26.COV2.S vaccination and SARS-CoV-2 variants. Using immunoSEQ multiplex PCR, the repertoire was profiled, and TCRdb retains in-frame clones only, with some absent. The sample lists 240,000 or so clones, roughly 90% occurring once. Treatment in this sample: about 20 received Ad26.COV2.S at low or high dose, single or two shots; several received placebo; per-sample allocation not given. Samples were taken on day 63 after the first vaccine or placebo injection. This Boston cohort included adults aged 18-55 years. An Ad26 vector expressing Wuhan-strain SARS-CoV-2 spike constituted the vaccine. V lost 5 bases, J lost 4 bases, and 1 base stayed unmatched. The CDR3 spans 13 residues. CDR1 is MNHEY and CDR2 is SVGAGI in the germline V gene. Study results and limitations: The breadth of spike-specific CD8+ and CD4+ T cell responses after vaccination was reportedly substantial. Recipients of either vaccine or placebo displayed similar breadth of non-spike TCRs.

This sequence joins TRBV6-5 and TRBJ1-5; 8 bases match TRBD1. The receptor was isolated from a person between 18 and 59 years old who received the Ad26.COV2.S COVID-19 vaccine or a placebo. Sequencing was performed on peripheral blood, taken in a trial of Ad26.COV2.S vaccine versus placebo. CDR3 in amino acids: CASSQGANQPQHF. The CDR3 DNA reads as TGTGCCAGCAGTCAGGGGGCTAATCAGCCCCAGCATTTT.